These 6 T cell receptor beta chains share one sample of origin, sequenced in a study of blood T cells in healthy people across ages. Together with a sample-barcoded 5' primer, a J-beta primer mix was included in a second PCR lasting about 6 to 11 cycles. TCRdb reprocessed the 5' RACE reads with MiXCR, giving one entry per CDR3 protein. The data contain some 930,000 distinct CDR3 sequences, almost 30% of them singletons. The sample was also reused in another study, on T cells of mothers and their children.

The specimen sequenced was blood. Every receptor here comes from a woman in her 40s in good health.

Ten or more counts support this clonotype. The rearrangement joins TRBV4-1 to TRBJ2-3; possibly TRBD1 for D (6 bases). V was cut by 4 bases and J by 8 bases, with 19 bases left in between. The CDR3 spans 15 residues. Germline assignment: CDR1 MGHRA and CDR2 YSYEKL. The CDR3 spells CASSRLLFEQGTQYF. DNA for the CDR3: TGCGCCAGCAGCCGGCTGCTATTTGAACAGGGTACGCAGTATTTT.

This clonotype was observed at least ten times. In nucleotides, the CDR3 is TGTGCCACCAGCGGCGGAGGGGGCTATGGCTACACCTTC. Encoded protein: CATSGGGGYGYTF. This chain connects TRBV15 to TRBJ1-2; D may be TRBD1 (6 bases). CDR3 size: 13 residues. Germline CDR1 and CDR2: LNHNV and YYDKDF (reference sequence). V was pared by 5 bases and J by 4 bases, with 11 bases between. Full variable domain (outside the CDR3, taken from reference TRBV15 and TRBJ1-2): DAMVIQNPRYQVTQFGKPVTLSCSQTLNHNVMYWYQQKSSQAPKLLFHYYDKDFNNEADTPDNFQSRRPNTSFCFLDIRSPGLGDTAMYLCATSGGGGYGYTFGSGTRLTVV.

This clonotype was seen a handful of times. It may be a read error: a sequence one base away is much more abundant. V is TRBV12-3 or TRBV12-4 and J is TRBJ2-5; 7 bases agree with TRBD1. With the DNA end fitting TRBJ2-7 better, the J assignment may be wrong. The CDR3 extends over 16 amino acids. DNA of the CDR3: TGTGCCGGCAGTTTAAAATCCGGGACAGAGGATTACGAGCAGTACTTC. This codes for CAGSLKSGTEDYEQYF.

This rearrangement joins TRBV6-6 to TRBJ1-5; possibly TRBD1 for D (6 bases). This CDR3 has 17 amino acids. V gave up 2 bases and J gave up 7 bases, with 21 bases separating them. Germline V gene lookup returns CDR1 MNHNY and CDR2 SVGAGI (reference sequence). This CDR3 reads CASSYDQQGSMRQPQHF. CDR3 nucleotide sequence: TGTGCCAGCAGTTACGACCAACAGGGTTCCATGCGACAGCCCCAGCATTTT.

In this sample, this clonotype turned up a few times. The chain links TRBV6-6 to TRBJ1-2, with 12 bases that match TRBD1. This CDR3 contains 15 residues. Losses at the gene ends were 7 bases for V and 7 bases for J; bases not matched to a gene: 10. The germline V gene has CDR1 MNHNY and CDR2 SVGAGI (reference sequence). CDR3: CASTSKGQGASGYTF. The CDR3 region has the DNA TGTGCCAGCACCTCGAAGGGACAGGGGGCGTCTGGCTACACCTTC.

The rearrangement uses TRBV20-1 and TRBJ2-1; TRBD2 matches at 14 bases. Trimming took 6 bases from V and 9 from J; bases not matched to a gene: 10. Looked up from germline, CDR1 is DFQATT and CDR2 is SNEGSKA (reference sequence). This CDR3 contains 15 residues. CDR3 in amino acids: CSALKGLAGGGEQFF. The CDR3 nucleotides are TGCAGTGCATTGAAAGGACTAGCGGGGGGAGGTGAGCAGTTCTTC.